This is a list of T cell receptor beta chains from one sample in a study of shared T cell receptors in the human thymus. This table comes from immunoSEQ multiplex PCR, and its TCRdb copy is limited to in-frame clones, with some not included. The sample consists of a few hundred thousand clones, just under 95% of them appearing once. The sequenced material came from thymocytes. The receptors were sampled from a human donor. Both conserved end residues are part of each CDR3. Each record gives: D gene, J gene, V gene, CDR3 length, clone size, CDR3 DNA, CDR3 protein. D genes are given only for firm matches. Rows may omit the clone size; those that give it use once, few, many or a size class.

D: -; J: TRBJ1-2; V: TRBV11-2; length: 17; size: once; DNA: TGTGCCAGCAGCTTAGAGTATGTGGGGTTAGGCTTTGGCGGCTACACCTTC; CDR3: CASSLEYVGLGFGGYTF
D: -; J: TRBJ2-1; V: TRBV6-4; length: 11; size: -; DNA: TGTGCCAGCAACGACGAGGGTGAGCAGTTCTTC; CDR3: CASNDEGEQFF
D: TRBD1; J: TRBJ1-6; V: TRBV10-3; length: 19; size: -; DNA: TGTGCCATCAGCCCCGGGGGGACAGAGTGGAGCTCCTATAATTCACCCCTCCACTTT; CDR3: CAISPGGTEWSSYNSPLHF
D: -; J: TRBJ1-5; V: TRBV28; length: 17; size: once; DNA: TGTGCCAGCAGCCAGAGCGACAGACCCCTTTACAATCAGCCCCAGCATTTT; CDR3: CASSQSDRPLYNQPQHF
D: TRBD2; J: TRBJ2-1; V: TRBV29-1; length: 15; size: -; DNA: TGCAGCGTTTTACCGGGACTAGCGCCCTACAATGAGCAGTTCTTC; CDR3: CSVLPGLAPYNEQFF
D: -; J: TRBJ2-1; V: TRBV25-1; length: 16; size: -; DNA: TGTGCCAGCAGTGAACTAGGACAGGGAGGGTGGAATGAGCAGTTCTTC; CDR3: CASSELGQGGWNEQFF
D: -; J: TRBJ2-3; V: TRBV7-3; length: 12; size: -; DNA: TGTGCCAGCAGCCCAAGGACAGATACGCAGTATTTT; CDR3: CASSPRTDTQYF
D: -; J: TRBJ1-1; V: TRBV6-1; length: 16; size: few; DNA: TGTGCCAGCAGTGAAGCAGGGTACTACATGAACACTGAAGCTTTCTTT; CDR3: CASSEAGYYMNTEAFF
D: TRBD2; J: TRBJ2-1; V: TRBV4-1; length: 16; size: -; DNA: TGCGCCAGCAGCCAACCTACTAGCGGGAGGTGCGATGAGCAGTTCTTC; CDR3: CASSQPTSGRCDEQFF
D: -; J: TRBJ1-2; V: TRBV27; length: 13; size: -; DNA: TGTGCCAGCAGGGACGGTACTAACTATGGCTACACCTTC; CDR3: CASRDGTNYGYTF
D: TRBD1; J: TRBJ1-3; V: TRBV6-1; length: 16; size: -; DNA: TGTGCCAGCAGTGAGCATATACAGGGGCTTGGAAACACCATATATTTT; CDR3: CASSEHIQGLGNTIYF
D: -; J: TRBJ1-1; V: TRBV7-9; length: 14; size: -; DNA: TGTGCCAGCAGCTCTGGACGTAGGAGGACTGAAGCTTTCTTT; CDR3: CASSSGRRRTEAFF
D: -; J: TRBJ1-3; V: TRBV4-1; length: 14; size: -; DNA: TGCGCCAGCAGCCAAGGACGGGTAGGAAACACCATATATTTT; CDR3: CASSQGRVGNTIYF
D: TRBD2; J: TRBJ2-3; V: TRBV30; length: 18; size: -; DNA: TGTGCCTGGAGTGTATGCGGGAGGTGGCCTCTTAGCACAGATACGCAGTATTTT; CDR3: CAWSVCGRWPLSTDTQYF
D: -; J: TRBJ1-4; V: TRBV6-6; length: 15; size: -; DNA: TGTGCCAGCAGTTACCCGCGGCCAGGGGAAGAAAAACTGTTTTTT; CDR3: CASSYPRPGEEKLFF
D: -; J: TRBJ1-1; V: TRBV7-4; length: 12; size: -; DNA: TGTGCCAGCAGTCCCGACAGGAGGGAAGCTTTCTTT; CDR3: CASSPDRREAFF
D: TRBD1; J: TRBJ1-1; V: TRBV5-5; length: 16; size: -; DNA: TGTGCCAGCAGCTCGGCTGAAGGGGGCGCAGACACTGAAGCTTTCTTT; CDR3: CASSSAEGGADTEAFF
D: -; J: TRBJ1-4; V: TRBV11-2; length: 15; size: -; DNA: TGTGCCAGCAGCCCGCACGAGGTTACTAATGAAAAACTGTTTTTT; CDR3: CASSPHEVTNEKLFF
D: TRBD2; J: TRBJ2-7; V: TRBV10-3; length: 16; size: -; DNA: TGTGCCATCAGTGACCCGGGGACTAGCGGGCTCTACGAGCAGTACTTC; CDR3: CAISDPGTSGLYEQYF
D: TRBD2; J: TRBJ2-1; V: TRBV7-3; length: 24; size: -; DNA: TGTGCCAGCAGCTTAAGGGGACAGGGTTCCCGGGGACTAGCGGGAGGGAGCTCCTACAATGAGCAGTTCTTC; CDR3: CASSLRGQGSRGLAGGSSYNEQFF
D: -; J: TRBJ2-2; V: TRBV11-2; length: 16; size: -; DNA: TGTGCCAGCAGGGAGCCGGGACCCCAGAACACCGGGGAGCTGTTTTTT; CDR3: CASREPGPQNTGELFF
D: -; J: TRBJ1-2; V: TRBV27; length: 17; size: -; DNA: TGTGCCAGCAGTTCCAAGGGTCCGGGAGTTCTCAACTATGGCTACACCTTC; CDR3: CASSSKGPGVLNYGYTF
D: -; J: TRBJ2-2; V: TRBV6-4; length: 14; size: -; DNA: TGTGCCAGCAGTGACTCCGGCAGGCCCGGGGAGCTGTTTTTT; CDR3: CASSDSGRPGELFF
D: -; J: TRBJ2-1; V: TRBV4-3; length: 16; size: -; DNA: TGCGCCAGCAGCCAAGATTGCCGGGACACTCACAATGAGCAGTTCTTC; CDR3: CASSQDCRDTHNEQFF
D: -; J: TRBJ1-1; V: TRBV29-1; length: 13; size: -; DNA: TGCAGCGCCGAGAATAGGGGAGGGACTGAAGCTTTCTTT; CDR3: CSAENRGGTEAFF
D: TRBD1; J: TRBJ2-7; V: TRBV5-6; length: 15; size: -; DNA: TGTGCCAGCAGCTTGGGAGGCAGGGGGTCCCACGAGCAGTACTTC; CDR3: CASSLGGRGSHEQYF
D: TRBD2; J: TRBJ2-1; V: TRBV7-9; length: 16; size: -; DNA: TGTGCCAGCAGCTTAGTCTCCCCCCCGGGGGGTAATGAGCAGTTCTTC; CDR3: CASSLVSPPGGNEQFF
D: -; J: TRBJ2-7; V: TRBV27; length: 14; size: -; DNA: TGTGCCAGCAGTTTATTAGGGGACCCACACGAGCAGTACTTC; CDR3: CASSLLGDPHEQYF
D: TRBD1; J: TRBJ1-2; V: TRBV6-5; length: 14; size: -; DNA: TGTGCCAGCACCCAAAGGGGGACAGGGAATGGCTACACCTTC; CDR3: CASTQRGTGNGYTF
D: -; J: TRBJ1-2; V: TRBV18; length: 14; size: few; DNA: TGTGCCAGCTCACCTCCTATCCGGGTCGATGGCTACACCTTC; CDR3: CASSPPIRVDGYTF
D: -; J: TRBJ2-7; V: TRBV6-5; length: 14; size: -; DNA: TGTGCCAGCAGTTGCTGGCAGGGGAGCCACGAGCAGTACTTC; CDR3: CASSCWQGSHEQYF
D: -; J: TRBJ2-7; V: TRBV6-6; length: 15; size: -; DNA: TGTGCCAGCAGACCACCGACGGAAGGGAACTACGAGCAGTACTTC; CDR3: CASRPPTEGNYEQYF
D: -; J: TRBJ2-3; V: TRBV5-1; length: 18; size: once; DNA: TGCGCCAGCAGGCAAATCCGGGAACCATTATCTAGCACAGATACGCAGTATTTT; CDR3: CASRQIREPLSSTDTQYF
D: TRBD2; J: TRBJ2-1; V: TRBV7-2; length: 17; size: -; DNA: TGTGCCAGCAGCTTATCCCTAGCGGGAGGGACCTACAATGAGCAGTTCTTC; CDR3: CASSLSLAGGTYNEQFF
D: TRBD1; J: TRBJ1-5; V: TRBV6-1; length: 18; size: once; DNA: TGTGCCAGCATTGATCGGTCGGGGACAGGGGCTATTAGTCAGCCCCAGCATTTT; CDR3: CASIDRSGTGAISQPQHF
D: -; J: TRBJ1-3; V: TRBV10-2; length: 16; size: -; DNA: TGCGCCAGCAACCCATTGAAGGGACCCTCTGGAAACACCATATATTTT; CDR3: CASNPLKGPSGNTIYF
D: -; J: TRBJ1-1; V: TRBV14; length: 16; size: -; DNA: TGTGCCAGCAGCGGATACAGGGTGGGTCAGGACACTGAAGCTTTCTTT; CDR3: CASSGYRVGQDTEAFF
D: TRBD1; J: TRBJ2-2; V: TRBV28; length: 14; size: -; DNA: TGTGCCAGCAGTTTCAGGGGGCTCACCGGGGAGCTGTTTTTT; CDR3: CASSFRGLTGELFF
D: TRBD1; J: TRBJ1-2; V: TRBV7-2; length: 19; size: -; DNA: TGTGCCAGCAGCTTCCCTCTCGGGACAGGGGGGCGAGCTAACTATGGCTACACCTTC; CDR3: CASSFPLGTGGRANYGYTF
D: TRBD1; J: TRBJ1-5; V: TRBV27; length: 14; size: -; DNA: TGTGCCAGCAGGCGGGACAGGTTCAATCAGCCCCAGCATTTT; CDR3: CASRRDRFNQPQHF
D: TRBD1; J: TRBJ2-1; V: TRBV7-9; length: 15; size: -; DNA: TGTGCCAGCAGCGCAAGACAGGGCTCCTACAATGAGCAGTTCTTC; CDR3: CASSARQGSYNEQFF
D: -; J: TRBJ2-7; V: TRBV20-1; length: 11; size: -; DNA: TGCAGTGCTAGTACCTACTACGAGCAGTACTTC; CDR3: CSASTYYEQYF
D: -; J: TRBJ1-2; V: TRBV10-1; length: 12; size: -; DNA: TGCGCCGGAATTAGGATACACTATGGCTACACCTTC; CDR3: CAGIRIHYGYTF
D: TRBD1; J: TRBJ1-1; V: TRBV30; length: 16; size: -; DNA: TGTGCCTGGAAAAAGGACAGGGGTCGGGTGAACACTGAAGCTTTCTTT; CDR3: CAWKKDRGRVNTEAFF
D: -; J: TRBJ2-7; V: TRBV10-3; length: 17; size: -; DNA: TGTGCCATCAGTACTTCAAACTTCAGGGTGTCCTCCTACGAGCAGTACTTC; CDR3: CAISTSNFRVSSYEQYF
D: -; J: TRBJ2-7; V: TRBV4-1; length: 11; size: -; DNA: TGCGCCAGCAGCCAAGATGTAGAGCAGTACTTC; CDR3: CASSQDVEQYF
D: TRBD1; J: TRBJ1-2; V: TRBV28; length: 12; size: once; DNA: TGTGCCAGCAGTTTAGACACTTACAGGGGGCATTTC; CDR3: CASSLDTYRGHF
D: -; J: TRBJ2-7; V: TRBV28; length: 11; size: -; DNA: TGTGCCAGCAGCCCCTCGGGCGAGCAGTACTTC; CDR3: CASSPSGEQYF
D: TRBD2; J: TRBJ2-1; V: TRBV5-1; length: 16; size: -; DNA: TGCGCCAGCAGCCCCGAGACTAGCGGGAGACACAATGAGCAGTTCTTC; CDR3: CASSPETSGRHNEQFF
D: TRBD1; J: TRBJ1-2; V: TRBV27; length: 20; size: -; DNA: TGTGCCAGCAGTTCCATCTTAGTCCCGGGACAGGGGGCCCATAACTATGGCTACACCTTC; CDR3: CASSSILVPGQGAHNYGYTF
D: -; J: TRBJ1-1; V: TRBV7-2; length: 16; size: -; DNA: TGTGCCAGCAGCTTAGAACAGACTCCTTCGGACACTGAAGCTTTCTTT; CDR3: CASSLEQTPSDTEAFF
D: -; J: TRBJ1-4; V: TRBV15; length: 11; size: once; DNA: TGTGCCACCAGCAGAGATAATAAACTGTTTTTT; CDR3: CATSRDNKLFF
D: TRBD1; J: TRBJ2-7; V: TRBV5-1; length: 17; size: once; DNA: TGCGCCAGCAGCCCTCCCAATCAGGGACAGGGACTCTACGAGCAGTACTTC; CDR3: CASSPPNQGQGLYEQYF
D: TRBD1; J: TRBJ1-3; V: TRBV28; length: 15; size: -; DNA: TGTGCCAGCAGTTTCCGGGACAGGGCTGGAAACACCATATATTTT; CDR3: CASSFRDRAGNTIYF